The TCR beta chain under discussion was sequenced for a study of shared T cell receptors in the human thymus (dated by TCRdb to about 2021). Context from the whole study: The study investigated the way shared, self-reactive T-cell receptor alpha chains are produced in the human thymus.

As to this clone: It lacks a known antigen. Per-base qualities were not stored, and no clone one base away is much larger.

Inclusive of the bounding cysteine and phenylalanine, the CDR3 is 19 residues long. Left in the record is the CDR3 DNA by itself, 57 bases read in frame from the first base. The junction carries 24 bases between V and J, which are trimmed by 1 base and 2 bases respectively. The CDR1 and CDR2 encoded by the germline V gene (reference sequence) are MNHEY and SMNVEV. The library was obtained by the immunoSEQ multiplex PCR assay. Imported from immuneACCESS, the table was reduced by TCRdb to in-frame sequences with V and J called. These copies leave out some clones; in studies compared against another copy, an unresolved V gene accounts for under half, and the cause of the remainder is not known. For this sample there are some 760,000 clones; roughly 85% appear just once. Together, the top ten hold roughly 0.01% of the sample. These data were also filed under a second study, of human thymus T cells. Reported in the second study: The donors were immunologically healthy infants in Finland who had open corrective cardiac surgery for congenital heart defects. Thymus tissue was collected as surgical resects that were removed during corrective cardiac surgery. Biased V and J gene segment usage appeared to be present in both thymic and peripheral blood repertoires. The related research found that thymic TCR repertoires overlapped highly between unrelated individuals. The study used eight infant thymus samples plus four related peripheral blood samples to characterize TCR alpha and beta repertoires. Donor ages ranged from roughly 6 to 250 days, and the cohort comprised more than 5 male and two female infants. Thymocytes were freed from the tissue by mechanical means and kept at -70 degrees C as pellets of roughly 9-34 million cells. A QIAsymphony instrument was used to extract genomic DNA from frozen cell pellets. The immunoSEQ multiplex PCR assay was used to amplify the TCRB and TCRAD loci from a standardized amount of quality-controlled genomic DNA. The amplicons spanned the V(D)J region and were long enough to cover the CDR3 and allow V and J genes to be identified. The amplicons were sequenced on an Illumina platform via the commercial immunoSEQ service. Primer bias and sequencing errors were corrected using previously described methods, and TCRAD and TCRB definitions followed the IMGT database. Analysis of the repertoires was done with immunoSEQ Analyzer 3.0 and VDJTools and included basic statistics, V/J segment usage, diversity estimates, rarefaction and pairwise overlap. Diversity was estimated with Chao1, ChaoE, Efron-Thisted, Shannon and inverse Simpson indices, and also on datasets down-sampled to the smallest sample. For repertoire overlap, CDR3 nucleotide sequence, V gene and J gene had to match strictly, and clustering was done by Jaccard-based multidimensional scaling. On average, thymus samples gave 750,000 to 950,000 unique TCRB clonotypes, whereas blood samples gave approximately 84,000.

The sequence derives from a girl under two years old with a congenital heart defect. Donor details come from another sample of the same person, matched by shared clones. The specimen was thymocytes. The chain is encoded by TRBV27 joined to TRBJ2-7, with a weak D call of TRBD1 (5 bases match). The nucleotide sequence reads TGTGCCAGCAGTTTATACCCCTCTGTAGGTTGGGGCGAAACCTACGAGCAGTACTTC. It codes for CASSLYPSVGWGETYEQYF.